Each of the 2 T cell receptor beta chains below was sequenced from the same sample in a study of blood T cell repertoires in COVID-19. This table comes from immunoSEQ multiplex PCR, and its TCRdb copy is limited to in-frame clones, with some not included. This sample has about 190,000 clones, with around 89% found just once. What was sequenced was peripheral blood. All receptors derive from a human donor in a cohort sampled during active COVID-19.

This clone was counted a single time. This chain uses TRBV4-3 with TRBJ2-1; a weak D match, TRBD1 (5 bases). The V end lost 2 bases, the J end lost 8 bases, and 16 bases lay between the germline ends. CDR1 LGHNA and CDR2 YSLEER come from the germline V gene. This CDR3 is 15 amino acids long. The CDR3 protein is CASSQNKGKFDEQFF. The CDR3 DNA follows: TGCGCCAGCAGCCAAAATAAGGGGAAATTCGATGAGCAGTTCTTC.

V is TRBV6-2 or TRBV6-3 and J is TRBJ1-5; a weak D match, TRBD1 (5 bases). The CDR3 is made up of 14 amino acids. Germline-derived CDR1 and CDR2 are MNHEY and SVGEGT. The V end lost 6 bases, the J end lost 7 bases, and 16 bases lay between the germline ends. CDR3 amino acids: CASSNLGGDQPQHF. CDR3 DNA sequence: TGTGCCAGCAGCAACCTGGGGGGGGACCAGCCCCAGCATTTT.